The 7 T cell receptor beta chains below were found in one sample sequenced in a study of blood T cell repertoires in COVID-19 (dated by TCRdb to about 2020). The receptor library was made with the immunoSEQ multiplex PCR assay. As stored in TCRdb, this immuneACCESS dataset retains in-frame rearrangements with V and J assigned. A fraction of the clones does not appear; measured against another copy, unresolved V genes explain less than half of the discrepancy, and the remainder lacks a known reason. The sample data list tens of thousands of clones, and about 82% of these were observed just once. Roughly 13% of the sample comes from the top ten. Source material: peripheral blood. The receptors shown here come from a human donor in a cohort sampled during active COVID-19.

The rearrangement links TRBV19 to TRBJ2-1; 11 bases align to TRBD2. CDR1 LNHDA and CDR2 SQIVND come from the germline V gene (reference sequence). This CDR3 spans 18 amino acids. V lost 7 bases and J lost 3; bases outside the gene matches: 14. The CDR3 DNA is TGTGCCAGTACCCCATGGTCTAGCGGGAGGTCCCTCTACAATGAGCAGTTCTTC. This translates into CASTPWSSGRSLYNEQFF.

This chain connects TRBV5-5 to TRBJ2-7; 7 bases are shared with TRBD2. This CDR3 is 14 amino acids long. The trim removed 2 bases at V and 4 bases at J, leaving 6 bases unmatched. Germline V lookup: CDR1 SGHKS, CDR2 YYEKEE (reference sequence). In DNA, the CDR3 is TGTGCCAGCAGCTTCACGGGGGGACGGTACGAGCAGTACTTC. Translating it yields CASSFTGGRYEQYF.

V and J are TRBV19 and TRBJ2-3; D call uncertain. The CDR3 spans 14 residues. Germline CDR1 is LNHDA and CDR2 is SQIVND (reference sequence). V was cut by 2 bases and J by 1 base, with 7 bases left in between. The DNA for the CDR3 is TGTGCCAGTAGTATAAACTTCCGCACAGATACGCAGTATTTT. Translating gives CASSINFRTDTQYF.

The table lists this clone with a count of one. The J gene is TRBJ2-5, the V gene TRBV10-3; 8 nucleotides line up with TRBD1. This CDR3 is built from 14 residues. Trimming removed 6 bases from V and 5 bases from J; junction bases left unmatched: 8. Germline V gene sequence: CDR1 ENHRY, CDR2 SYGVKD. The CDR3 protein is CAISANGQGETQYF. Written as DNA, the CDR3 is TGTGCCATCAGCGCCAACGGACAGGGTGAGACCCAGTACTTC.

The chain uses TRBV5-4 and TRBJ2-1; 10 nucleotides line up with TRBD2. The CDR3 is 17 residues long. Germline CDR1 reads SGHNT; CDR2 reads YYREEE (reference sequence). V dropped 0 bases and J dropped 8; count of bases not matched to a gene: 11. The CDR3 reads CASSLAASGRSEDEQFF. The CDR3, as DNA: TGTGCCAGCAGCTTGGCGGCTAGCGGGAGATCAGAGGATGAGCAGTTCTTC. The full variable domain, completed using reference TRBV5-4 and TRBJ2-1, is ETGVTQSPTHLIKTRGQQVTLRCSSQSGHNTVSWYQQALGQGPQFIFQYYREEENGRGNFPPRFSGLQFPNYSSELNVNALELDDSALYLCASSLAASGRSEDEQFFGPGTRLTVL.

CDR3 sequence: CASQSQGLADTGELFF. The CDR3 region has the DNA TGTGCCAGTCAATCCCAGGGACTAGCGGACACCGGGGAGCTGTTTTTT. This sequence joins TRBV19 and TRBJ2-2, with 11 bases matching TRBD2. This CDR3 spans 16 amino acids. Trimming at V came to 8 bases and at J to 3 bases, leaving 8 bases not matched to a gene. The germline V gene has CDR1 LNHDA and CDR2 SQIVND (reference sequence). Full variable domain (outside the CDR3, taken from reference TRBV19 and TRBJ2-2): DGGITQSPKYLFRKEGQNVTLSCEQNLNHDAMYWYRQDPGQGLRLIYYSQIVNDFQKGDIAEGYSVSREKKESFPLTVTSAQKNPTAFYLCASQSQGLADTGELFFGEGSRLTVL.

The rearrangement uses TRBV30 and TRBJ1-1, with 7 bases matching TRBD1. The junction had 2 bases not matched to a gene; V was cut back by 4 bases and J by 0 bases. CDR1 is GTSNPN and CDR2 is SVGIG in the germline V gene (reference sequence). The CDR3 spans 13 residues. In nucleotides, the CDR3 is TGTGCCTGGACGGGACAGCTGAACACTGAAGCTTTCTTT. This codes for CAWTGQLNTEAFF.